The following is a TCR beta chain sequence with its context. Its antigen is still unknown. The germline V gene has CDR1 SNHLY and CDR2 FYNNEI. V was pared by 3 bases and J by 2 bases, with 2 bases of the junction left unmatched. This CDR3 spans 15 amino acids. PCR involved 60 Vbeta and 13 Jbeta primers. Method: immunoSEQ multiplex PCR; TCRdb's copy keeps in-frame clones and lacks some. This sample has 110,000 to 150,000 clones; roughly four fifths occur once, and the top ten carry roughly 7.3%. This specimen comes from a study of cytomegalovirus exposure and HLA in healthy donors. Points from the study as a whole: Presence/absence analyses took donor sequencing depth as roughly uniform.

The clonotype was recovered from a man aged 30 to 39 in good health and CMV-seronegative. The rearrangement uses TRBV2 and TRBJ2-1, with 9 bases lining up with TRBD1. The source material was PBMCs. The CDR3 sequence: CASSEDRGAYNEQFF. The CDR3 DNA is TGTGCCAGCAGTGAGGACAGGGGAGCCTACAATGAGCAGTTCTTC.